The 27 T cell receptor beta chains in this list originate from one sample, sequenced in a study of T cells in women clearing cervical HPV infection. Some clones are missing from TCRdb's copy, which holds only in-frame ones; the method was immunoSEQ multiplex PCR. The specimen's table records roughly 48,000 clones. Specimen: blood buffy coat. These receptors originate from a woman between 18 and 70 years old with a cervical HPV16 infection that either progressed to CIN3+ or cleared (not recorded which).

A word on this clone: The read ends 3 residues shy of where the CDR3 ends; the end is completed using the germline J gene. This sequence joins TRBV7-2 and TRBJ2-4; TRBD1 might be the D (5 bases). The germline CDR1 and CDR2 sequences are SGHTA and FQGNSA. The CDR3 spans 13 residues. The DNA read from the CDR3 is TGTGCCAGCAGCTTAGGGGGAACAGGTTTT. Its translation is CASSLGGTGF. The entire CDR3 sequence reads CASSLGGTGFQYF.

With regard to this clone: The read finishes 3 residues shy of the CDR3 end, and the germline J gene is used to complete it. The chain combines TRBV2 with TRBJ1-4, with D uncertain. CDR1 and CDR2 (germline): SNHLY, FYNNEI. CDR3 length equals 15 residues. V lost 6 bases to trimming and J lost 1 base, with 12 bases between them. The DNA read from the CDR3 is TGTGCCAGCAGGCCATTAGAGGGAACTAATGAAAAA. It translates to CASRPLEGTNEK. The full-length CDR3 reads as CASRPLEGTNEKLFF. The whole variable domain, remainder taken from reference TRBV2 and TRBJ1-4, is EPEVTQTPSHQVTQMGQEVILRCVPISNHLYFYWYRQILGQKVEFLVSFYNNEISEKSEIFDDQFSVERPDGSNFTLKIRSTKLEDSAMYFCASRPLEGTNEKLFFGSGTQLSVL.

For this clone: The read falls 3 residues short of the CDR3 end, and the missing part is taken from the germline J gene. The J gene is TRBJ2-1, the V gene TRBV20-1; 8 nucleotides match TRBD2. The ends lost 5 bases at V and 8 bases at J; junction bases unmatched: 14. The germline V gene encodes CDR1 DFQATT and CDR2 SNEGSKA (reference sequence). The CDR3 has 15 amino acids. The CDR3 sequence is CSAPLNSGIKDEQFF. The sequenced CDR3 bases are TGCAGTGCTCCTCTCAATAGCGGGATTAAGGATGAG.

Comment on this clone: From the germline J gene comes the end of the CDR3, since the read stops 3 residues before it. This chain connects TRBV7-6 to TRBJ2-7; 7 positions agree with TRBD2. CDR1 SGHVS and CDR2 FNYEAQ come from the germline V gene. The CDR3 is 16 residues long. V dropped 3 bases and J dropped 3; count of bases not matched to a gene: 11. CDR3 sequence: CASSLEAGGSGYEQYF. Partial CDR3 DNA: TGTGCCAGCAGCTTGGAGGCCGGCGGGAGTGGCTACGAG. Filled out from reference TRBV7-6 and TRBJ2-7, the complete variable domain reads GAGVSQSPRYKVTKRGQDVALRCDPISGHVSLYWYRQALGQGPEFLTYFNYEAQQDKSGLPNDRFSAERPEGSISTLTIQRTEQRDSAMYRCASSLEAGGSGYEQYFGPGTRLTVT.

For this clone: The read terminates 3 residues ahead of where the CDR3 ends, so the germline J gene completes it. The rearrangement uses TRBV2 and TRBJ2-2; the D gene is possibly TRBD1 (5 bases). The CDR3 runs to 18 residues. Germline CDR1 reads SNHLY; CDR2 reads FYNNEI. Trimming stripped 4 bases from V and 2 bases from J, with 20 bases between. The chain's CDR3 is CASSGPEQGKLNTGELFF. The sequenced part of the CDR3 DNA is TGTGCCAGCAGTGGTCCCGAGCAGGGAAAGCTAAACACCGGGGAG. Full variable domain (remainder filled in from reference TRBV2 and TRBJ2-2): EPEVTQTPSHQVTQMGQEVILRCVPISNHLYFYWYRQILGQKVEFLVSFYNNEISEKSEIFDDQFSVERPDGSNFTLKIRSTKLEDSAMYFCASSGPEQGKLNTGELFFGEGSRLTVL.

CDR3 in amino acids: CASSRGGLNQPQHF. CDR3 DNA, as far as it was read: TGTGCCAGTAGTAGGGGGGGGTTGAATCAGCCC. The chain combines TRBV19 with TRBJ1-5; tentative D call: TRBD1 (5 bases). Coverage ceases 3 residues before the CDR3 finishes, and the germline J gene fills in the end. CDR3 size: 14 residues. Germline V gives CDR1 LNHDA, CDR2 SQIVND (reference sequence). V was trimmed by 4 bases and J by 4 bases, leaving 11 bases between them.

CDR3 DNA (partial): TGTGCCAGCAGCCCCCATATACTCGACGAG. Translating it yields CASSPHILDE. The CDR3, in full, reads CASSPHILDEQYF. The chain has TRBV5-5 and TRBJ2-7; D uncertain. The DNA ends 3 residues before the CDR3 does, and the rest of the CDR3 is filled in from the germline J gene. Germline values: CDR1 SGHKS, CDR2 YYEKEE (reference sequence). This CDR3 spans 13 amino acids. The V end lost 4 bases, the J end lost 5 bases, and 13 bases lay between the germline ends. Variable domain in full (rest from reference TRBV5-5 and TRBJ2-7): DAGVTQSPTHLIKTRGQQVTLRCSPISGHKSVSWYQQVLGQGPQFIFQYYEKEERGRGNFPDRFSARQFPNYSSELNVNALLLGDSALYLCASSPHILDEQYFGPGTRLTVT.

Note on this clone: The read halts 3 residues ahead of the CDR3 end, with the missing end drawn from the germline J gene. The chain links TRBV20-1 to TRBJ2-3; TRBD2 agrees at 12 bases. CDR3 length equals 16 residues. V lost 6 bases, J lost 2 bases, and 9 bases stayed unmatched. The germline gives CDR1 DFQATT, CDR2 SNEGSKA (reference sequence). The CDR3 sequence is CSAEGLAGYSTDTQYF. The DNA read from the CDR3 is TGCAGTGCCGAAGGACTAGCGGGATATTCCACAGATACG.

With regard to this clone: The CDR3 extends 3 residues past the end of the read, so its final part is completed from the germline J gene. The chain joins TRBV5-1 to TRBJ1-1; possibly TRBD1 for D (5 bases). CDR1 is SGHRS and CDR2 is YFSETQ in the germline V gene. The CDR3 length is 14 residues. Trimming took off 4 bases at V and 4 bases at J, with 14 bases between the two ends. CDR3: CASSPKTGPTEAFF. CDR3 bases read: TGCGCCAGCAGCCCGAAAACAGGACCCACTGAA.

The part of the CDR3 DNA that was read is TGTGCCGTCACCCAAGGGTCCCTCTACGAG. Encoded protein: CAVTQGSLYE. The CDR3 as a whole reads CAVTQGSLYEQYF. The chain employs TRBV7-9 and TRBJ2-7; D uncertain. Coverage ceases 3 residues before the CDR3 finishes, and the germline J gene fills in the end. The length of the CDR3 is 13 residues. The germline V gene encodes CDR1 SEHNR and CDR2 FQNEAQ (reference sequence). Trimming took 11 bases from V and 3 from J, leaving 17 bases between them.

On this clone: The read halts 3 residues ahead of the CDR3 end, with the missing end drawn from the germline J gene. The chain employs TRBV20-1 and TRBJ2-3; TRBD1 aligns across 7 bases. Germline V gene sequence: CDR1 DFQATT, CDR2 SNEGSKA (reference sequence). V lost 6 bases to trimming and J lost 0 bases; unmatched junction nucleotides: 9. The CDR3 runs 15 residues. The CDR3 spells CSADQLDRSTDTQYF. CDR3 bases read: TGCAGTGCGGATCAACTGGACAGGAGCACAGATACG.

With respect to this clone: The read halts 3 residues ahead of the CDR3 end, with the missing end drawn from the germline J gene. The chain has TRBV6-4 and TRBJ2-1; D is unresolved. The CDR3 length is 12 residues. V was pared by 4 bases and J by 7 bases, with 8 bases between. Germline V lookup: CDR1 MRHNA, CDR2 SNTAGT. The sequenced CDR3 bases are TGTGCCAGCAGTGGGCCGCGGAATGAG. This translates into CASSGPRNE. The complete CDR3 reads CASSGPRNEQFF.

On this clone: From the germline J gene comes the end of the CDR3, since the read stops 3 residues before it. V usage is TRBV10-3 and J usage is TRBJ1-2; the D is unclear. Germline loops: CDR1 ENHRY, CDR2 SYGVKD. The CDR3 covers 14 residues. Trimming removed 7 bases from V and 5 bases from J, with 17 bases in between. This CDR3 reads CAINGPEGGYGYTF. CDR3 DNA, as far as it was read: TGTGCCATCAATGGCCCCGAGGGTGGATATGGC.

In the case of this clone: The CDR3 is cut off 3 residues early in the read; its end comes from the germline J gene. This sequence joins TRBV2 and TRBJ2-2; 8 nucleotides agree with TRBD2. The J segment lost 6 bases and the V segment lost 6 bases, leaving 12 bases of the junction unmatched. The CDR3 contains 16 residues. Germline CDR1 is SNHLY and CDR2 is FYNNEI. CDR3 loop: CASRISGLEIAGELFF. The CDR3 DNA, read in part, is TGTGCCAGCAGAATCTCGGGACTAGAGATTGCCGGGGAG.

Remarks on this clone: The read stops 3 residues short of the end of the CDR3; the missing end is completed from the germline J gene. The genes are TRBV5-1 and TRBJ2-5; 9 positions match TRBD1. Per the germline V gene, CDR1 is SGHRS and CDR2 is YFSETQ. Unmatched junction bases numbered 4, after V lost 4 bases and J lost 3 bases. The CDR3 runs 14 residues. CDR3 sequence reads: CASSTGQGEETQYF. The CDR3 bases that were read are TGCGCCAGCAGCACGGGACAGGGCGAAGAGACC. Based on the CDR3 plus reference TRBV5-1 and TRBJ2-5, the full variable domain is KAGVTQTPRYLIKTRGQQVTLSCSPISGHRSVSWYQQTPGQGLQFLFEYFSETQRNKGNFPGRFSGRQFSNSRSEMNVSTLELGDSALYLCASSTGQGEETQYFGPGTRLLVL.

The DNA read from the CDR3 is TGTGCCAGCAGAAACGGTGGC. It is translated as CASRNGG. The entire CDR3 reads CASRNGGYTF. The gene calls are TRBV7-2 and TRBJ1-2; D unclear. The CDR3 end falls 3 residues outside the read, so it is completed with the germline J gene. The CDR3 spans 10 residues. The ends were cut back, 6 bases at V and 7 bases at J, with 6 bases in the middle. Germline assignment: CDR1 SGHTA and CDR2 FQGNSA.

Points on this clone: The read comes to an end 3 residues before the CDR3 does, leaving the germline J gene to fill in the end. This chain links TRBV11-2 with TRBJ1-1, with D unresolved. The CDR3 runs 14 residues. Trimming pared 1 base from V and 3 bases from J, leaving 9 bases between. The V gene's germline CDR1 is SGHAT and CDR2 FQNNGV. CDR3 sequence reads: CASSLVQDYTEAFF. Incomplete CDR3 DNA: TGTGCCAGCAGCTTAGTCCAGGATTACACTGAA.

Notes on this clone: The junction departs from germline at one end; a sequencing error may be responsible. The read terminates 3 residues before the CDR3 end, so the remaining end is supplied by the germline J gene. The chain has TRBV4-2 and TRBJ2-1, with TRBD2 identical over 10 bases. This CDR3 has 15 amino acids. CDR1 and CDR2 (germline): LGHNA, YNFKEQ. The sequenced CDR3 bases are TGCGCCAGCAGCCAAGTAGCGGGGGGTCTCAATGAG. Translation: CASSQVAGGLNE. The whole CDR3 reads CASSQVAGGLNEQFF.

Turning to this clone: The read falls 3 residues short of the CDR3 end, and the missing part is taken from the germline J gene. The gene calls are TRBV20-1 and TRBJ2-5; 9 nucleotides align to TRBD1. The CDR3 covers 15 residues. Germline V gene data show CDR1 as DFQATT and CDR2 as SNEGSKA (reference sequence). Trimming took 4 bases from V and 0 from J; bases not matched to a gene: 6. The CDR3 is CSAKRTGANQETQYF. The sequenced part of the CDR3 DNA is TGCAGTGCTAAGCGGACAGGGGCGAACCAAGAGACC.

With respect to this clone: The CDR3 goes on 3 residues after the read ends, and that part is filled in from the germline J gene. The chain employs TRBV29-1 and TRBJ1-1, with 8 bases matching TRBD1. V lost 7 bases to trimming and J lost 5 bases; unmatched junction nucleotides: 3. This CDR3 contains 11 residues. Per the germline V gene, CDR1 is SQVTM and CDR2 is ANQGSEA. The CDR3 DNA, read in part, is TGCAGCGCCGACAGGGGTACTGAA. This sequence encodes CSADRGTE. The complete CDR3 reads CSADRGTEAFF. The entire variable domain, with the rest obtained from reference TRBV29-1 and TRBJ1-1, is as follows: SAVISQKPSRDICQRGTSLTIQCQVDSQVTMMFWYRQQPGQSLTLIATANQGSEATYESGFVIDKFPISRPNLTFSTLTVSNMSPEDSSIYLCSADRGTEAFFGQGTRLTVV.

CDR3 bases read: TGCAGTGCTAAACTAGCGGATCGGAACTACAATGAG. Residues: CSAKLADRNYNE. In full, the CDR3 is CSAKLADRNYNEQFF. The chain joins TRBV20-1 to TRBJ2-1; 8 positions agree with TRBD2. The DNA ends 3 residues before the CDR3 does, and the rest of the CDR3 is filled in from the germline J gene. CDR1 is DFQATT, CDR2 SNEGSKA, per germline (reference sequence). The CDR3 spans 15 residues. The junction had 8 bases not matched to a gene; V was cut back by 4 bases and J by 3 bases.

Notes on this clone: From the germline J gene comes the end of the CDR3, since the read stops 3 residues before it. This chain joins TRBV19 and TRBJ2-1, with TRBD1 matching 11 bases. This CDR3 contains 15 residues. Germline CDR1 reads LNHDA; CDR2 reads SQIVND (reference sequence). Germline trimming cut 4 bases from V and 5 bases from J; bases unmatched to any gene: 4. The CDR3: CASSTGQGVHNEQFF. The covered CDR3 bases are TGTGCCAGTAGTACGGGACAGGGGGTGCACAATGAG. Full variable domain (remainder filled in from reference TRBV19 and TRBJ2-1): DGGITQSPKYLFRKEGQNVTLSCEQNLNHDAMYWYRQDPGQGLRLIYYSQIVNDFQKGDIAEGYSVSREKKESFPLTVTSAQKNPTAFYLCASSTGQGVHNEQFFGPGTRLTVL.

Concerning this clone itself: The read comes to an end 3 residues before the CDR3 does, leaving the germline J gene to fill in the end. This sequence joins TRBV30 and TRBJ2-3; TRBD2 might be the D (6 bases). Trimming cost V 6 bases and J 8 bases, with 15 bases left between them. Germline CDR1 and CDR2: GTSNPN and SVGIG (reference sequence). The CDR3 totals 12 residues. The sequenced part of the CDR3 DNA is TGTGCCTGTACCCGGGACTCTATTACG. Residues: CACTRDSIT. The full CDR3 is CACTRDSITQYF.

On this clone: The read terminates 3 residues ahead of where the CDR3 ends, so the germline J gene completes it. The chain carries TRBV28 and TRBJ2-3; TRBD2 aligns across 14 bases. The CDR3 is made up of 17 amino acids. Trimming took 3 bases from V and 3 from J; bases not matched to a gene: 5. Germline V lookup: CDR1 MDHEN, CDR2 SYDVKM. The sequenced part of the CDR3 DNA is TGTGCCAGCAGTTTGTGGACTAGCGGGAGGCTAACAGATACG. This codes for CASSLWTSGRLTDT. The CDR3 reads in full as CASSLWTSGRLTDTQYF.

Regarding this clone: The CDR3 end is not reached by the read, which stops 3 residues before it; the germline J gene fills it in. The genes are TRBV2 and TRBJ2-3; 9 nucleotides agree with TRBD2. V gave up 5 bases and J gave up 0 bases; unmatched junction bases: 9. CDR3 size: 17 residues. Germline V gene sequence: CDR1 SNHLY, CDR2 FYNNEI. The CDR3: CASSHSRLADSTDTQYF. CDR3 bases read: TGTGCCAGCAGTCACTCCCGACTAGCGGACAGCACAGATACG.

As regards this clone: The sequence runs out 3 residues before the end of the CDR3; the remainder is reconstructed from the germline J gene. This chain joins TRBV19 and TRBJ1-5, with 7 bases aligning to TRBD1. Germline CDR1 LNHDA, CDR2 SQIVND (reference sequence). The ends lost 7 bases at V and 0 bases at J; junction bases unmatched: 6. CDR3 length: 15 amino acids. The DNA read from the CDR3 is TGTGCCAGTAACCCAGGGGGAGATAGCAATCAGCCC. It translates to CASNPGGDSNQP. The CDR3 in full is CASNPGGDSNQPQHF.

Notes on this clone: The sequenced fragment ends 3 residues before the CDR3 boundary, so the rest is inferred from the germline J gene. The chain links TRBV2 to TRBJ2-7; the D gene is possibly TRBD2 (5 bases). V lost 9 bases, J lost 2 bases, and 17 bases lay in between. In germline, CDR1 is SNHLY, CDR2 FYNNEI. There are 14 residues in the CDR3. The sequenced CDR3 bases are TGTGCCAGTAGAATTGATTCCGGGGCCTACGAG. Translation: CASRIDSGAYE. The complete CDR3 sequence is CASRIDSGAYEQYF.